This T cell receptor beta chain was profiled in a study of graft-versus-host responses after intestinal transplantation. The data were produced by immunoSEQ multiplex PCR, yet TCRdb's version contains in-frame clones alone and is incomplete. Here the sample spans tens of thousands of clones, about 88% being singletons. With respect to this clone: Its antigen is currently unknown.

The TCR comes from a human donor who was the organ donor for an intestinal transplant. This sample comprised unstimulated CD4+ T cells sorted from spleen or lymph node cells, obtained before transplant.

CDR3 nucleotide sequence: TGTGCCAGCAGCTTGACCGGGCCTCAGGGAACGCAGTATTTT. Amino acids: CASSLTGPQGTQYF. V gene TRBV5-6 combines with J gene TRBJ2-3; D might be TRBD1 (5 bases). Germline values: CDR1 SGHDT, CDR2 YYEEEE. V lost 1 base and J 9 bases, leaving 15 bases between the germline ends. This CDR3 is 14 amino acids long.